A single sample is the source of the 22 T cell receptor beta chains below, sequenced in a study of T-cell reconstitution after alpha-beta-depleted transplantation in children. During its preparation, the TCRbeta library received unique molecular identifiers. Each CDR3 protein is one row after TCRdb ran MiXCR on the PCR reads. The table includes 210,000 or so distinct CDR3 sequences, 8% to 10% detected once. The source material was PBMCs from the stem cell graft donor, sampled from the stem cell graft. These receptors originate from a human donor who donated a stem cell graft to a child with acute lymphoblastic leukemia.

This sequence joins TRBV12-3 or TRBV12-4 and TRBJ1-2; tentative D call: TRBD1 (5 bases). The CDR3 spans 14 residues. V shed 3 bases and J shed 4 bases, with 12 bases lying between them. The CDR3, as DNA: TGTGCCAGCAGTTTTCAGGGAAGGGGCTATGGCTACACCTTC. Its protein product is CASSFQGRGYGYTF.

In its sample, this clonotype was seen a few times. The chain is built from TRBV7-2 and TRBJ1-1; D remains unclear. The germline gives CDR1 SGHTA, CDR2 FQGNSA. This CDR3 is 13 amino acids long. Trimming shortened V by 5 bases and J by 8 bases, and 15 bases separated the two germline ends. DNA for the CDR3: TGTGCCAGCAGCCCCCCCCGACAAGGGGAAGCTTTCTTT. Its protein product is CASSPPRQGEAFF.

This chain joins TRBV12-3 or TRBV12-4 and TRBJ2-3, with a tentative D call TRBD1 (6 bases). CDR3 length: 10 amino acids. V lost 8 bases and J lost 9, with 9 bases in between. CDR3 nucleotide sequence: TGTGCCAGCCAGGGGACCACGCAGTATTTT. Its protein product is CASQGTTQYF.

The chain has TRBV4-3 and TRBJ2-1, with 9 bases matching TRBD1. This CDR3 has 14 residues. Trimming removed 4 bases from V and 5 bases from J; junction bases left unmatched: 3. Germline V CDR1 and CDR2: LGHNA, YSLEER. This chain's CDR3 is CASSPGQGNNEQFF. The CDR3 coding sequence is TGCGCCAGCAGCCCAGGACAGGGGAACAATGAGCAGTTCTTC.

The chain carries TRBV24-1 and TRBJ1-2; D is perhaps TRBD1 (6 bases). Germline CDR1 KGHDR, CDR2 SFDVKD. This CDR3 has 14 amino acids. Trimming stripped 4 bases from V and 7 bases from J, with 15 bases between. CDR3: CATSDSVGAAGYTF. The DNA of the CDR3 is TGTGCCACCAGTGACTCCGTGGGGGCCGCTGGCTACACCTTC.

The sample holds many counts of this clonotype. V and J are TRBV5-1 and TRBJ2-3; D is uncertain. CDR1 and CDR2 from the germline V gene are SGHRS and YFSETQ. Trimming cost V 2 bases and J 2 bases, with 12 bases left between them. This CDR3 is built from 15 residues. CDR3 in DNA: TGCGCCAGCAGCTTCGCTCCGGGTCACACAGATACGCAGTATTTT. Translated: CASSFAPGHTDTQYF.

This clonotype was counted between two and nine times. The rearrangement uses TRBV5-4 and TRBJ2-2, with TRBD2 matching 10 bases. The V gene end was trimmed by 6 bases and the J gene end by 0 bases; junction bases not matched to a gene: 8. The CDR3 is made up of 17 amino acids. Germline V gives CDR1 SGHNT, CDR2 YYREEE (reference sequence). The CDR3 DNA follows: TGTGCCAGCACCGCACTAGCGGGGACTACGAACACCGGGGAGCTGTTTTTT. Protein sequence: CASTALAGTTNTGELFF.

The chain joins TRBV3-1 to TRBJ2-4; TRBD1 or TRBD2 may be the D gene (5 bases each). The CDR3 has 14 residues. The germline V gene encodes CDR1 LGHDT and CDR2 YNNKEL (reference sequence). Trimming removed 4 bases at V and 8 bases at J, with 15 bases between. In DNA, the CDR3 is TGTGCCAGCAGCCCTATAGTCGGGACGGACATTCAGTACTTC. Its translation: CASSPIVGTDIQYF. Full variable domain (outside the CDR3, taken from reference TRBV3-1 and TRBJ2-4): DTAVSQTPKYLVTQMGNDKSIKCEQNLGHDTMYWYKQDSKKFLKIMFSYNNKELIINETVPNRFSPKSPDKAHLNLHINSLELGDSAVYFCASSPIVGTDIQYFGAGTRLSVL.

This clonotype has only a few counts. V usage is TRBV7-2 and J usage is TRBJ2-1; D unresolved. The CDR3 is 13 amino acids. V lost 1 base to trimming and J lost 2 bases, with 3 bases between them. Germline CDR1 reads SGHTA; CDR2 reads FQGNSA. The CDR3 sequence is CASSLGAYNEQFF. Written as DNA, the CDR3 is TGTGCCAGCAGCTTAGGTGCCTACAATGAGCAGTTCTTC.

The chain joins TRBV27 to TRBJ1-1; D call uncertain. There are 15 residues in the CDR3. Trimming shortened V by 5 bases and J by 1 base, and 14 bases separated the two germline ends. Germline lookup yields CDR1 MNHEY and CDR2 SMNVEV (reference sequence). The CDR3 DNA reads as TGTGCCAGCAGTAATCCCGGGAGTCAGAACACTGAAGCTTTCTTT. Protein: CASSNPGSQNTEAFF.

This clonotype was detected only a few times. The rearrangement uses TRBV29-1 and TRBJ2-7; maybe TRBD2 (6 bases). This CDR3 is built from 13 residues. Per germline, CDR1 SQVTM and CDR2 ANQGSEA. Trimming shortened V by 0 bases and J by 6 bases, and 12 bases separated the two germline ends. The CDR3: CSVEDAGRGEQYF. The CDR3 bases are TGCAGCGTTGAAGACGCGGGAAGAGGCGAGCAGTACTTC.

This clonotype was recorded a few times. The V and J genes are TRBV7-8 and TRBJ1-4; D ambiguous. CDR3 size: 14 residues. CDR1 SGHVS and CDR2 FQNEAQ come from the germline V gene. V was trimmed by 1 base and J by 7 bases, leaving 10 bases between them. DNA of the CDR3: TGTGCCAGCAGCTTAGGTCAGCGTGGTGAAAAACTGTTTTTT. Protein sequence: CASSLGQRGEKLFF.

The table lists this clonotype with a few counts. This chain connects TRBV5-1 to TRBJ1-1; 8 bases map to TRBD1. Germline CDR1 is SGHRS and CDR2 is YFSETQ. With 0 bases clipped from V and 6 bases from J, the junction kept 4 bases outside the gene matches. This CDR3 spans 14 amino acids. CDR3 DNA: TGCGCCAGCAGCTTGGAGGCAGGGGGCTCTGAAGCTTTCTTT. Translated, it gives CASSLEAGGSEAFF.

The sample holds many counts of this clonotype. This chain joins TRBV7-2 and TRBJ1-5; TRBD1 aligns across 9 bases. Trimming at V came to 6 bases and at J to 4 bases, leaving 7 bases not matched to a gene. This CDR3 region has 15 residues. The germline CDR1 and CDR2 sequences are SGHTA and FQGNSA. This CDR3 is CASSSWTGANQPQHF. CDR3 sequence (DNA): TGTGCCAGCAGTTCCTGGACAGGGGCAAATCAGCCCCAGCATTTT.

The gene calls are TRBV4-1 and TRBJ2-1, with D possibly TRBD1 on 5 matching bases. The CDR3 sequence is 16 residues long. In germline, CDR1 is MGHRA, CDR2 YSYEKL. Trimming took 0 bases from V and 2 from J, leaving 11 bases between them. In nucleotides, the CDR3 is TGCGCCAGCAGCCAAGAAAAAGGGGCGCCCTACAATGAGCAGTTCTTC. Its protein is CASSQEKGAPYNEQFF.

This clonotype was seen ten or more times. The V gene is TRBV6-2 or TRBV6-3, the J gene TRBJ1-2; maybe TRBD1 (5 bases). Germline CDR1 reads MNHEY; CDR2 reads SVGEGT. This CDR3 region has 11 residues. Trimming took off 6 bases at V and 8 bases at J, with 10 bases between the two ends. CDR3 coding DNA: TGTGCCAGCAGGACGGGGGAAGGCTACACCTTC. Its translation: CASRTGEGYTF.

This clonotype was detected ten times or more. This sequence joins TRBV7-9 and TRBJ1-1, with 10 positions matching TRBD1. From germline, CDR1 is SEHNR and CDR2 FQNEAQ (reference sequence). The junction had 6 bases not matched to a gene; V was cut back by 5 bases and J by 0 bases. This CDR3 comprises 16 residues. CDR3: CASSTGQGSMNTEAFF. In DNA, the CDR3 is TGTGCCAGCAGCACGGGACAGGGGAGTATGAACACTGAAGCTTTCTTT.

Ten or more counts support this clonotype. The chain carries TRBV11-2 and TRBJ1-2, with 7 bases lining up with TRBD1. Germline V lookup: CDR1 SGHAT, CDR2 FQNNGV. CDR3 length: 16 amino acids. Trimming at V came to 0 bases and at J to 1 base, leaving 5 bases not matched to a gene. CDR3 coding DNA: TGTGCCAGCAGCTTAGAAAGACAGGGAAGTAACTATGGCTACACCTTC. This encodes CASSLERQGSNYGYTF.

There are a few counts of this clonotype. V gene TRBV4-2 combines with J gene TRBJ2-1, with D possibly being TRBD1 (5 bases). The germline V gene has CDR1 LGHNA and CDR2 YNFKEQ. V lost 1 base to trimming and J lost 9 bases, with 22 bases between them. This CDR3 comprises 17 residues. The DNA of the CDR3 is TGTGCCAGCAGCCAAGTCCCCTGGCAGGGCGATAGGAGTGAGCAGTTCTTC. It codes for CASSQVPWQGDRSEQFF.

This clonotype was seen a handful of times. The chain combines TRBV20-1 with TRBJ2-1, with 12 bases matching TRBD1. CDR3 length: 14 amino acids. Germline CDR1 is DFQATT and CDR2 is SNEGSKA (reference sequence). J lost 8 bases, V lost 2 bases, and 4 bases had no gene match. The CDR3: CSARFGTGGDEQFF. In DNA form, the CDR3 reads TGCAGTGCTAGATTTGGGACAGGGGGCGATGAGCAGTTCTTC.

This clonotype was seen repeatedly, ten times or more. This rearrangement joins TRBV5-1 to TRBJ1-1; D unresolved. The V and J ends lost 7 bases and 6 bases respectively, with 16 bases between them. The CDR3 covers 13 residues. Germline V gene lookup returns CDR1 SGHRS and CDR2 YFSETQ. As DNA, the CDR3 is TGCGCCAGCGGGGAGGATGCCGCCTCTGAAGCTTTCTTT. This translates into CASGEDAASEAFF.

This clonotype was picked up a small number of times. This chain connects TRBV6-5 to TRBJ1-5; D not resolved. V lost 4 bases, J lost 1 base, and 8 bases lay in between. Germline assignment: CDR1 MNHEY and CDR2 SVGAGI. The CDR3 has 14 amino acids. CDR3 sequence (DNA): TGTGCCAGCAGTTCCGGGAAAAGCAATCAGCCCCAGCATTTT. It encodes CASSSGKSNQPQHF.